The T cell receptor (beta chain) described here comes from a study of CD8 T cells in ankylosing spondylitis. Overall study results and limits: A subset of motif variants has previously been described in the synovial fluid and blood of reactive arthritis. A TCR beta motif made of several highly homologous variants seemed typical of ankylosing spondylitis blood. CD8+ disease-linked clones were present at relatively low frequencies in blood.

The germline gives CDR1 LGHDT, CDR2 YNNKEL (reference sequence). This CDR3 spans 15 amino acids. The V end lost 0 bases, the J end lost 7 bases, and 13 bases lay between the germline ends. TCRdb reprocessed the 5' RACE reads via MiXCR and lists one record per CDR3 protein. The sample carries fewer than 550,000 distinct CDR3 sequences, 5.3% recorded once. The table lists this clonotype with many counts. What it recognizes is unknown. This TCR came from a male donor with ankylosing spondylitis. The V gene is TRBV3-1, the J gene TRBJ2-1, with D perhaps TRBD2 (5 bases). The specimen sequenced was blood, either unsorted or a sorted T cell fraction (not recorded which). CDR3 sequence: CASSQDLSSNNEQFF. CDR3 sequence (DNA): TGTGCCAGCAGCCAAGATCTGTCTAGCAATAATGAGCAGTTCTTC.